This TCR beta chain was recovered during a study of T cells in Graves' hyperthyroidism and ophthalmopathy. V was clipped by 8 bases and J by 1 base, with 11 bases between them. The CDR3 is made up of 13 amino acids. Germline CDR1 is LNHDA and CDR2 is SQIVND (reference sequence). Using RNA transcripts as the source, TCR beta CDR3 regions were amplified. Carried out on the TCR CDR3, a first-round RT-PCR used the HTBI primer set. Each CDR3 protein is one row after TCRdb ran MiXCR on the multiplex PCR reads. The sample includes more than 300,000 distinct CDR3 sequences, 17% of them seen just once. The sample consisted of blood. The chain links TRBV19 to TRBJ1-1, with D perhaps TRBD1 (6 bases). The receptor was derived from a woman aged 25-40 years with Graves' hyperthyroidism that later progressed to Graves' ophthalmopathy. In DNA, the CDR3 is TGTGCCAGTCAACAGGGTACGAACACTGAAGCTTTCTTT. Its protein is CASQQGTNTEAFF.